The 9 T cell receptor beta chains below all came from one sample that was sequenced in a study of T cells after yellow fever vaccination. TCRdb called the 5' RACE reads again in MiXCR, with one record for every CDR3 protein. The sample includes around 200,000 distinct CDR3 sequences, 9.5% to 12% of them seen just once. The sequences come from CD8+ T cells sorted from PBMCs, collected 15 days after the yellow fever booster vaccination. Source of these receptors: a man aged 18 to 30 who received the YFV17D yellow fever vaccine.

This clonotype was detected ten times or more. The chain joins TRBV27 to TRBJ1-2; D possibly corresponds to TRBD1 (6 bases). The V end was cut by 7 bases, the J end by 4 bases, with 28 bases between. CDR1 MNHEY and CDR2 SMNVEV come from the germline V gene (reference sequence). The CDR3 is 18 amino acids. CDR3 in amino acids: CASTPLPQGPALFYGYTF. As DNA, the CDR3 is TGTGCCAGCACCCCGCTCCCCCAGGGGCCCGCTCTATTCTATGGCTACACCTTC.

The CDR3 loop reads CASRPTGTDTGELFF. DNA of the CDR3: TGTGCCAGCAGACCGACAGGGACGGACACCGGGGAGCTGTTTTTT. The V call is TRBV4-2, the J call TRBJ2-2, with 7 bases fitting TRBD1. The CDR3 sequence is 15 residues long. Germline values: CDR1 LGHNA, CDR2 YNFKEQ. V was pared by 6 bases and J by 3 bases, with 7 bases of the junction left unmatched.

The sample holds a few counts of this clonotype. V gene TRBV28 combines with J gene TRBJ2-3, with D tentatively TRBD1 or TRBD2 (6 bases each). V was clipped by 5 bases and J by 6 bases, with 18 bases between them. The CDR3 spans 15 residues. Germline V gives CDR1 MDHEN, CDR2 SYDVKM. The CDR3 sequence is CASSALRGPRDTQYF. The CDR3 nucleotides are TGTGCCAGCAGTGCGCTCCGGGGGCCGCGGGATACGCAGTATTTT.

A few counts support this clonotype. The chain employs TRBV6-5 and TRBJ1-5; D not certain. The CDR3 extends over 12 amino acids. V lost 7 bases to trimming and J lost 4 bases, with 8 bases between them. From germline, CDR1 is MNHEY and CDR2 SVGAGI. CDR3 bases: TGTGCCAGCAACGAATGGAATCAGCCCCAGCATTTT. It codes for CASNEWNQPQHF.

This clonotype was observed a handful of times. DNA for the CDR3: TGCGCCAGCAGCCAAGATGGCTTGAGCAATGAGCAGTTCTTC. Its protein is CASSQDGLSNEQFF. The chain links TRBV4-1 to TRBJ2-1; D ambiguous. Germline V CDR1 and CDR2: MGHRA, YSYEKL. The CDR3 spans 14 residues. V was pared by 0 bases and J by 6 bases, with 9 bases between.

Written as DNA, the CDR3 is TGTGCCAGCAGCCAAGATACCCTCGGACAGGACAATGAGCAGTTCTTC. Translating it yields CASSQDTLGQDNEQFF. This chain uses TRBV4-2 with TRBJ2-1; 7 bases are a match to TRBD1. The CDR3 is 16 residues long. Looked up from germline, CDR1 is LGHNA and CDR2 is YNFKEQ. Unmatched junction bases numbered 7, after V lost 0 bases and J lost 5 bases.

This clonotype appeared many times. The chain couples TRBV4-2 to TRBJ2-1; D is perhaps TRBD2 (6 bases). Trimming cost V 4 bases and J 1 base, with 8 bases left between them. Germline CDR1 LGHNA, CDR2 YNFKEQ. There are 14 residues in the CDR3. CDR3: CASSPSVSYNEQFF. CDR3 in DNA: TGTGCCAGCAGCCCTAGCGTTTCCTACAATGAGCAGTTCTTC.

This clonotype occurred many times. CDR3 residues: CASSFGFLTKNIQYF. The CDR3 DNA follows: TGTGCCAGCAGTTTCGGGTTTCTCACCAAAAACATTCAGTACTTC. The rearrangement links TRBV28 to TRBJ2-4; D is unresolved. The CDR3 runs 15 residues. V lost 3 bases to trimming and J lost 2 bases, with 11 bases between them. Germline CDR1 reads MDHEN; CDR2 reads SYDVKM.

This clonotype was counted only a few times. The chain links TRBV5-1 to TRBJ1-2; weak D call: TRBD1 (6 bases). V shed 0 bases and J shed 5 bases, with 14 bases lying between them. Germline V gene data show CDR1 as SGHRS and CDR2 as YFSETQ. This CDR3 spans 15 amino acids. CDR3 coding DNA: TGCGCCAGCAGCTTGGAAACAGGGTGGGCATATGGCTACACCTTC. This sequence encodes CASSLETGWAYGYTF.